The clone carrying this T cell receptor (beta chain) has a count of ten or more. iRepertoire HTBI primers and Arm-PCR of CDR3 regions built TCR beta libraries. In TCRdb, the multiplex PCR reads were re-called with MiXCR into one record per CDR3 protein. The sample has about 430,000 distinct CDR3 sequences, under 25% seen once; the top ten hold roughly an eighth. CDR3 length: 14 residues. The germline V gene has CDR1 SNHLY and CDR2 FYNNEI. Trimming pared 3 bases from V and 7 bases from J, leaving 10 bases between. Time point here: persistent/refractory GD, antithyroid drugs over 5 years with positive TRAb. From PBMCs, RNA was extracted and then used to make the TCR library. The source of the sample is a study of regulatory T cells in long-lasting Graves disease.

This clonotype originated in a female donor with Graves disease. The chain employs TRBV2 and TRBJ1-6; D perhaps matches TRBD1 (6 bases). Specimen: peripheral blood mononuclear cells (PBMCs), collected when the disease was refractory, from a patient treated with antithyroid drugs. For the CDR3, the DNA is TGTGCCAGCAGTGACAGGGGTCAGAATTCACCCCTCCACTTT. Protein sequence: CASSDRGQNSPLHF. The entire variable domain, with the rest obtained from reference TRBV2 and TRBJ1-6, is as follows: EPEVTQTPSHQVTQMGQEVILRCVPISNHLYFYWYRQILGQKVEFLVSFYNNEISEKSEIFDDQFSVERPDGSNFTLKIRSTKLEDSAMYFCASSDRGQNSPLHFGNGTRLTVT.